A single sample gave rise to the 31 T cell receptor beta chains below, sequenced in a study of CD8 T cell repertoires and HIV-1 epitope variants (dated by TCRdb to about 2020). The antigens of these receptors remain unknown. The library was produced with the immunoSEQ multiplex PCR assay. TCRdb retrieved this table from immuneACCESS and kept in-frame rearrangements only. Not all clones are present; in checked studies, unresolved V genes account for under half, and no reason is known for the remainder. The sample yields several thousand clones; around 60% were counted once. The top ten constitute less than 50% of the sample. The sequencing input was cultured CD8+ T cells derived from PBMCs. These receptors originate from a male donor with HIV.

The chain recombines TRBV5-4 with TRBJ2-7; D is uncertain. Germline CDR1 SGHNT, CDR2 YYREEE (reference sequence). The length of the CDR3 is 11 residues. The germline V and J ends were trimmed by 3 bases and 3 bases, with 4 bases remaining between them. The CDR3 here is CASSYYYEQYF. The CDR3 DNA reads TGTGCCAGCAGCTATTACTACGAGCAGTACTTC. The entire variable domain, with the rest obtained from reference TRBV5-4 and TRBJ2-7, is as follows: ETGVTQSPTHLIKTRGQQVTLRCSSQSGHNTVSWYQQALGQGPQFIFQYYREEENGRGNFPPRFSGLQFPNYSSELNVNALELDDSALYLCASSYYYEQYFGPGTRLTVT.

V is TRBV10-1 and J is TRBJ1-1, with no clear D. CDR3 size: 13 residues. The germline V gene has CDR1 WNHNN and CDR2 SYGVQD (reference sequence). Deletions cut 7 bases from V and 4 bases from J, with 13 bases between. The CDR3 sequence: CASNSKRATEAFF. CDR3 sequence (DNA): TGCGCCAGCAATTCTAAACGGGCCACTGAAGCTTTCTTT.

The chain joins TRBV13 to TRBJ1-1; TRBD1 might be the D (6 bases). The V gene's germline CDR1 is PRHDT and CDR2 FYEKMQ (reference sequence). The V end lost 6 bases, the J end lost 1 base, and 9 bases lay between the germline ends. The CDR3 spans 13 residues. The CDR3 coding sequence is TGTGCCAGCAGAAAACAGGGGAACACTGAAGCTTTCTTT. This codes for CASRKQGNTEAFF.

CDR3 protein: CASSPPDGELFF. For the CDR3, the DNA is TGTGCCAGCAGCCCCCCTGACGGGGAGCTGTTTTTT. The chain carries TRBV5-4 and TRBJ2-2; D gene ambiguous. V was pared by 4 bases and J by 7 bases, with 8 bases between. Per the germline V gene, CDR1 is SGHNT and CDR2 is YYREEE (reference sequence). The length of the CDR3 is 12 residues.

The chain couples TRBV6-5 to TRBJ2-7; either TRBD1 or TRBD2 may fit D (5 bases each). The germline V gene encodes CDR1 MNHEY and CDR2 SVGAGI. This CDR3 has 14 residues. V shed 7 bases and J shed 0 bases, with 13 bases lying between them. The CDR3 loop is CASTLGVGSYEQYF. The CDR3 region has the DNA TGTGCCAGCACCCTGGGGGTAGGCTCCTACGAGCAGTACTTC.

The chain couples TRBV4-3 to TRBJ1-5; unclear D gene. The CDR3 has 13 amino acids. Between the trimmed V and J ends, which lost 0 bases and 4 bases, there was a span of 4 bases. Germline V lookup: CDR1 LGHNA, CDR2 YSLEER. CDR3 bases: TGCGCCAGCAGCCAAGAGGTGAATCAGCCCCAGCATTTT. Translating it yields CASSQEVNQPQHF.

The chain joins TRBV14 to TRBJ1-1; no firm D call. Between the trimmed V and J ends, which lost 4 bases and 6 bases, there was a span of 18 bases. The CDR3 spans 15 residues. Germline V lookup: CDR1 SGHDN, CDR2 FVKESK. The CDR3 sequence: CASSPNQAHYAEAFF. CDR3 sequence (DNA): TGTGCCAGCAGCCCGAACCAGGCACACTACGCTGAAGCTTTCTTT. The variable domain in full, completed from reference TRBV14 and TRBJ1-1, reads EAGVTQFPSHSVIEKGQTVTLRCDPISGHDNLYWYRRVMGKEIKFLLHFVKESKQDESGMPNNRFLAERTGGTYSTLKVQPAELEDSGVYFCASSPNQAHYAEAFFGQGTRLTVV.

The chain combines TRBV5-4 with TRBJ2-7; D may be TRBD1 or TRBD2 (5 bases each). Trimming cost V 4 bases and J 5 bases, with 10 bases left between them. Germline-derived CDR1 and CDR2 are SGHNT and YYREEE (reference sequence). The CDR3 runs to 12 residues. The CDR3 bases are TGTGCCAGCAGCCCCGAGGGGAACGAGCAGTACTTC. Translation gives CASSPEGNEQYF. The whole variable domain, remainder taken from reference TRBV5-4 and TRBJ2-7, is ETGVTQSPTHLIKTRGQQVTLRCSSQSGHNTVSWYQQALGQGPQFIFQYYREEENGRGNFPPRFSGLQFPNYSSELNVNALELDDSALYLCASSPEGNEQYFGPGTRLTVT.

The chain joins TRBV19 to TRBJ2-5; D possibly corresponds to TRBD2 (5 bases). The J call may be mistaken, given a closer DNA end match to TRBJ2-7. The germline V gene encodes CDR1 LNHDA and CDR2 SQIVND (reference sequence). CDR3 size: 14 residues. CDR3 in amino acids: CASTALADRGEQYF. For the CDR3, the DNA is TGTGCCAGTACCGCTCTCGCAGACCGGGGCGAGCAGTACTTC.

This clone was found once. This chain links TRBV4-3 with TRBJ1-1; tentatively, D is TRBD1 (5 bases). CDR3 length: 15 residues. Germline V gene lookup returns CDR1 LGHNA and CDR2 YSLEER. Trimming removed 6 bases at V and 3 bases at J, with 17 bases between. The CDR3 region is CASSSGRTTDTEAFF. The CDR3 DNA follows: TGCGCCAGCAGTTCGGGACGAACGACGGACACTGAAGCTTTCTTT.

The chain uses TRBV28 and TRBJ2-7; 11 bases line up with TRBD1. The CDR3 loop spans 15 amino acids. Trimming cost V 4 bases and J 6 bases; bases outside gene matches: 8. CDR1 is MDHEN and CDR2 is SYDVKM in the germline V gene. The CDR3 DNA reads as TGTGCCAGCAGTTCTCGGACAGGGGGCTTGGGCGAGCAGTACTTC. Its protein product is CASSSRTGGLGEQYF.

The chain recombines TRBV14 with TRBJ2-5, with a weak D call TRBD2 (6 bases). This CDR3 is 14 amino acids long. V was clipped by 1 base and J by 7 bases, with 13 bases between them. Germline values: CDR1 SGHDN, CDR2 FVKESK. The CDR3 is CASSQVRGRGTQYF. CDR3 DNA sequence: TGTGCCAGCAGCCAAGTGCGGGGCCGGGGGACCCAGTACTTC.

The chain combines TRBV6-1 with TRBJ1-1; TRBD1 agrees at 8 bases. Germline CDR1 and CDR2: MNHNS and SASEGT. CDR3 size: 12 residues. Trimming removed 5 bases from V and 7 bases from J; junction bases left unmatched: 3. The CDR3 region has the DNA TGTGCCAGCAGTCGACAGGGGAATGAAGCTTTCTTT. Translated: CASSRQGNEAFF.

J is TRBJ2-7 and V is TRBV27; D gene ambiguous. Germline loops: CDR1 MNHEY, CDR2 SMNVEV (reference sequence). CDR3 length equals 17 residues. V gave up 5 bases and J gave up 0 bases, with 20 bases separating them. DNA for the CDR3: TGTGCCAGCAGTCACCTAGACGGGTCTGAGAGCTCCTACGAGCAGTACTTC. It encodes CASSHLDGSESSYEQYF.

This clone is labeled medium-sized. CDR3 sequence: CASSTGTGSWELFF. CDR3 DNA: TGTGCCAGCAGCACCGGGACTGGCTCCTGGGAGCTGTTTTTT. The V and J genes are TRBV2 and TRBJ2-2, with a weak D call TRBD2 (6 bases). This CDR3 comprises 14 residues. The V end lost 6 bases, the J end lost 9 bases, and 17 bases lay between the germline ends. Germline CDR1 reads SNHLY; CDR2 reads FYNNEI.

The V gene is TRBV2, the J gene TRBJ2-7, with 9 bases identical to TRBD1. The trim removed 9 bases at V and 2 bases at J, leaving 5 bases unmatched. The CDR3 is made up of 13 amino acids. Germline CDR1 reads SNHLY; CDR2 reads FYNNEI. As DNA, the CDR3 is TGTGCCAGAACTGGGACAGGGCCCTACGAGCAGTACTTC. The encoded protein is CARTGTGPYEQYF.

The rearrangement uses TRBV4-2 and TRBJ1-4; no firm D call. CDR3 length: 16 residues. Germline V gives CDR1 LGHNA, CDR2 YNFKEQ. The ends were cut back, 0 bases at V and 6 bases at J, with 14 bases in the middle. The CDR3 spells CASSQDFLGGDEKLFF. Here the CDR3 DNA reads TGTGCCAGCAGCCAAGATTTCCTTGGTGGGGATGAAAAACTGTTTTTT.

This clone was detected only a few times. This chain links TRBV5-1 with TRBJ2-7; perhaps TRBD2 as D (6 bases). The V gene's germline CDR1 is SGHRS and CDR2 YFSETQ. This CDR3 spans 14 amino acids. V shed 1 base and J shed 3 bases, with 11 bases lying between them. CDR3 coding DNA: TGCGCCAGCAGCTTGTATGCCGGGGGCTACGAGCAGTACTTC. Residues: CASSLYAGGYEQYF.

The chain couples TRBV7-9 to TRBJ2-7, with D perhaps matching TRBD1 (6 bases). There are 16 residues in the CDR3. Germline CDR1 and CDR2: SEHNR and FQNEAQ (reference sequence). Deletions cut 5 bases from V and 3 bases from J, with 20 bases between. CDR3 in DNA: TGTGCCAGCAGCCCTCTCGAGGGGGAGTGGGTCTACGAGCAGTACTTC. Its protein product is CASSPLEGEWVYEQYF. Full variable domain (rest looked up from reference TRBV7-9 and TRBJ2-7): DTGVSQNPRHKITKRGQNVTFRCDPISEHNRLYWYRQTLGQGPEFLTYFQNEAQLEKSRLLSDRFSAERPKGSFSTLEIQRTEQGDSAMYLCASSPLEGEWVYEQYFGPGTRLTVT.

This clone appeared once. This chain links TRBV7-9 with TRBJ1-1; D is undetermined. The CDR3 is 15 amino acids. The V end was cut by 2 bases, the J end by 3 bases, with 13 bases between. From germline, CDR1 is SEHNR and CDR2 FQNEAQ (reference sequence). The chain's CDR3 is CASSLPVGPYTEAFF. The CDR3 DNA reads as TGTGCCAGCAGCTTACCTGTGGGCCCTTACACTGAAGCTTTCTTT.

V usage is TRBV11-2 and J usage is TRBJ2-7, with TRBD2 identical over 7 bases. Germline V gene lookup returns CDR1 SGHAT and CDR2 FQNNGV. This CDR3 has 14 amino acids. V was clipped by 6 bases and J by 4 bases; unmatched bases: 9. CDR3 sequence: CASSPRSGGYEQYF. The CDR3 nucleotides are TGTGCCAGCAGTCCACGCTCGGGGGGTTACGAGCAGTACTTC. Looking up the rest from reference TRBV11-2 and TRBJ2-7 gives the full variable domain: EAGVAQSPRYKIIEKRQSVAFWCNPISGHATLYWYQQILGQGPKLLIQFQNNGVVDDSQLPKDRFSAERLKGVDSTLKIQPAKLEDSAVYLCASSPRSGGYEQYFGPGTRLTVT.

The CDR3 here is CASSTTWGSSGEKLFF. The CDR3 DNA follows: TGTGCCAGCAGCACAACCTGGGGTTCGTCTGGTGAAAAACTGTTTTTT. The chain employs TRBV7-9 and TRBJ1-4; no clear D gene. The V gene lost 5 bases and the J gene lost 7 bases, with 20 bases spanning the gap. This CDR3 comprises 16 residues. Germline values: CDR1 SEHNR, CDR2 FQNEAQ (reference sequence).

This chain joins TRBV14 and TRBJ2-7; D perhaps matches TRBD1 (5 bases). The CDR3 has 14 residues. Looked up from germline, CDR1 is SGHDN and CDR2 is FVKESK. Trimming pared 1 base from V and 2 bases from J, leaving 9 bases between. The CDR3 DNA reads as TGTGCCAGCAGCCAAGCCGACAGACCCTACGAGCAGTACTTC. Its translation is CASSQADRPYEQYF.

The rearrangement joins TRBV5-1 to TRBJ2-3; D is ambiguous. The CDR3 covers 15 residues. V was shortened by 2 bases and J by 0 bases, with 10 bases between the two germline ends. Looked up from germline, CDR1 is SGHRS and CDR2 is YFSETQ. CDR3 amino acids: CASSFDSPSTDTQYF. As DNA, the CDR3 is TGCGCCAGCAGCTTCGACTCTCCTAGCACAGATACGCAGTATTTT.

CDR3 nucleotides: TGTGCCAGCAGTCCTACGTACCAAGAGACCCAGTACTTC. As protein: CASSPTYQETQYF. The gene calls are TRBV7-9 and TRBJ2-5; D gene uncertain. Per germline, CDR1 SEHNR and CDR2 FQNEAQ (reference sequence). CDR3 length: 13 residues. The germline V and J ends were trimmed by 6 bases and 0 bases, with 8 bases remaining between them.

The CDR3 protein is CASSRGGAGETQYF. DNA of the CDR3: TGTGCCAGCAGCAGAGGGGGCGCCGGAGAGACCCAGTACTTC. This sequence joins TRBV7-9 and TRBJ2-5, with TRBD1 matching over 7 bases. The CDR3 is made up of 14 amino acids. The V gene end was trimmed by 5 bases and the J gene end by 4 bases; junction bases not matched to a gene: 7. Germline V gene lookup returns CDR1 SEHNR and CDR2 FQNEAQ (reference sequence).

In this sample, this clone turned up once. V gene TRBV5-5 combines with J gene TRBJ2-7; 10 nucleotides align to TRBD1. Germline values: CDR1 SGHKS, CDR2 YYEKEE (reference sequence). The CDR3 loop spans 17 amino acids. J lost 2 bases, V lost 3 bases, and 11 bases had no gene match. For the CDR3, the DNA is TGTGCCAGCAGCTCATCAGGAATCGGGACAGGGGCCTACGAGCAGTACTTC. Translation: CASSSSGIGTGAYEQYF.

The chain recombines TRBV5-5 with TRBJ2-2; the D is unclear. Germline V CDR1 and CDR2: SGHKS, YYEKEE (reference sequence). Between the trimmed V and J ends, which lost 2 bases and 8 bases, there was a span of 16 bases. This CDR3 contains 15 residues. The CDR3 DNA sequence: TGTGCCAGCAGCTTTGAGACCTCTTCCAAGGGGGAGCTGTTTTTT. Its translation: CASSFETSSKGELFF.

The chain links TRBV9 to TRBJ2-2; the match to TRBD2 covers 8 bases. CDR3 size: 17 residues. V lost 3 bases, J lost 2 bases, and 9 bases stayed unmatched. The germline CDR1 and CDR2 sequences are SGDLS and YYNGEE. The DNA for the CDR3 is TGTGCCAGCAGCGACCCCCAGCGGGAGATAAACACCGGGGAGCTGTTTTTT. The encoded protein is CASSDPQREINTGELFF.

The V gene is TRBV6-5, the J gene TRBJ2-5; D is perhaps TRBD1 (5 bases). CDR1 MNHEY and CDR2 SVGAGI come from the germline V gene. V dropped 5 bases and J dropped 4 bases, with 11 bases sitting between them. The CDR3 has 13 residues. The CDR3: CASSEGVVETQYF. The CDR3 coding sequence is TGTGCCAGCAGTGAAGGGGTGGTAGAGACCCAGTACTTC.

This rearrangement joins TRBV6-6 to TRBJ2-7; 7 nucleotides agree with TRBD1. This CDR3 is built from 15 residues. Germline lookup yields CDR1 MNHNY and CDR2 SVGAGI (reference sequence). V was pared by 0 bases and J by 2 bases, with 4 bases of the junction left unmatched. The CDR3 sequence: CASSYSYQGAYEQYF. The CDR3 DNA follows: TGTGCCAGCAGTTACTCGTACCAGGGGGCCTACGAGCAGTACTTC.